These 14 T cell receptor beta chains originate from one sample sequenced in a study of blood T cell repertoires in COVID-19 (dated by TCRdb to 2019 to 2021). The library came from the immunoSEQ multiplex PCR assay. The clones in this table, taken by TCRdb from immuneACCESS, are in-frame only. Not every clone is retained; where verified, under half of the shortfall comes from an unresolved V gene, and the cause of the rest is unknown. The sample table contains about 47,000 clones; only one count was recorded for around 90% of them. 3% to 3.5% of the sample comes from the top ten. Sample: peripheral blood. These receptors all come from a man between 50 and 59 years old with active COVID-19.

The rearrangement links TRBV9 to TRBJ1-1; D not resolved. Germline-derived CDR1 and CDR2 are SGDLS and YYNGEE. V lost 3 bases and J 1 base, leaving 10 bases between the germline ends. The CDR3 covers 14 residues. CDR3 nucleotides: TGTGCCAGCAGCGCGATACACAGGAACACTGAAGCTTTCTTT. This codes for CASSAIHRNTEAFF.

The J gene is TRBJ1-2, the V gene TRBV7-9, with TRBD1 matching 10 bases. V gave up 5 bases and J gave up 9 bases; unmatched junction bases: 12. This CDR3 region has 15 residues. Germline V lookup: CDR1 SEHNR, CDR2 FQNEAQ (reference sequence). The CDR3 DNA follows: TGTGCCAGCAGCCCAAGACAGGGGGCGCGTAAAAGCTACACCTTC. Its translation is CASSPRQGARKSYTF.

This clone turned up a few times. The chain combines TRBV2 with TRBJ2-7, with 9 nucleotides matching TRBD1. This CDR3 spans 12 amino acids. V gave up 6 bases and J gave up 10 bases; unmatched junction bases: 7. Germline CDR1 is SNHLY and CDR2 is FYNNEI. CDR3 in amino acids: CASRTTGGSQYV. In nucleotides, the CDR3 is TGTGCCAGCAGGACAACAGGGGGCAGTCAGTACGTC.

This sequence joins TRBV28 and TRBJ1-5; D might be TRBD1 (6 bases). The CDR3 covers 15 residues. V was trimmed by 6 bases and J by 0 bases, leaving 12 bases between them. CDR1 and CDR2 (germline): MDHEN, SYDVKM. The CDR3 loop is CASRIQGPSNQPQHF. The CDR3 DNA reads as TGTGCCAGCAGGATACAGGGTCCTAGCAATCAGCCCCAGCATTTT.

The chain links TRBV5-1 to TRBJ2-1; no clear D. Trimming cost V 4 bases and J 9 bases, with 14 bases left between them. CDR3 size: 13 residues. Germline values: CDR1 SGHRS, CDR2 YFSETQ. The CDR3 region is CASSRNTASEQFF. CDR3 bases: TGCGCCAGCAGCCGGAATACAGCCTCTGAGCAGTTCTTC.

This clone was recorded a few times. The junction shows a germline mismatch at one end, possibly a read error. The rearrangement links TRBV6-5 to TRBJ2-7, with no clear D. CDR1 and CDR2 (germline): MNHEY, SVGAGI. The CDR3 is 13 amino acids. The CDR3 DNA follows: TGTGCCAGCAGTTACGGTACCACCTACGGGCAGTACTTC. This codes for CASSYGTTYGQYF.

The V and J genes are TRBV30 and TRBJ1-2; the D is unclear. Germline loops: CDR1 GTSNPN, CDR2 SVGIG (reference sequence). There are 13 residues in the CDR3. Trimming pared 3 bases from V and 4 bases from J, leaving 12 bases between. Here the CDR3 DNA reads TGTGCCTGGAGCCAGGCTACAAGCTATGGCTACACCTTC. It is translated as CAWSQATSYGYTF.

The V and J genes are TRBV12-3 or TRBV12-4 and TRBJ1-2; D remains ambiguous. The CDR3 spans 13 residues. V was trimmed by 3 bases and J by 7 bases, leaving 12 bases between them. For the CDR3, the DNA is TGTGCCAGCAGTTTCCGGGAGCTAGGTGGCTACACCTTC. It yields the protein CASSFRELGGYTF.

In DNA, the CDR3 is TGTGCCAGCAGTACTAGCTCCGAGCAGTACTTC. Translation gives CASSTSSEQYF. The genes are TRBV11-2 and TRBJ2-7; D might be TRBD2 (6 bases). V lost 6 bases to trimming and J lost 6 bases, with 9 bases between them. Per the germline V gene, CDR1 is SGHAT and CDR2 is FQNNGV. The CDR3 runs 11 residues.

The V gene is TRBV6-5, the J gene TRBJ2-1; no reliable D call. Germline assignment: CDR1 MNHEY and CDR2 SVGAGI. The length of the CDR3 is 11 residues. V lost 7 bases to trimming and J lost 10 bases, with 11 bases between them. The chain's CDR3 is CASKKLYEQFF. CDR3 nucleotides: TGTGCCAGCAAAAAGCTATACGAGCAGTTCTTC.

The chain is built from TRBV7-6 and TRBJ2-5; TRBD2 is a possible D gene (6 bases). CDR1 is SGHVS, CDR2 FNYEAQ, per germline. This CDR3 has 15 residues. V lost 1 base to trimming and J lost 2 bases, with 11 bases between them. The chain's CDR3 is CASSLGVAGQETQYF. The DNA for the CDR3 is TGTGCCAGCAGCTTAGGGGTGGCGGGGCAAGAGACCCAGTACTTC.

V and J are TRBV4-3 and TRBJ2-1; 10 bases are a match to TRBD2. V shed 0 bases and J 10 bases; nucleotides not matched to a gene: 6. This CDR3 is built from 15 residues. Germline values: CDR1 LGHNA, CDR2 YSLEER. This CDR3 reads CASSQEASGGLEQFF. CDR3 bases: TGCGCCAGCAGCCAAGAGGCTAGCGGGGGATTAGAGCAGTTCTTC.

The CDR3 DNA follows: TGTGCCAGCAGCGAGACGGACAGGGCCTTGGGGGCCCAGCATTTT. Its protein product is CASSETDRALGAQHF. This chain uses TRBV2 with TRBJ1-5; 8 positions agree with TRBD1. The V and J ends lost 6 bases and 11 bases, in that order; junction bases with no gene match: 15. The germline CDR1 and CDR2 sequences are SNHLY and FYNNEI. The CDR3 contains 15 residues. The full variable domain, with the rest looked up from reference TRBV2 and TRBJ1-5, is EPEVTQTPSHQVTQMGQEVILRCVPISNHLYFYWYRQILGQKVEFLVSFYNNEISEKSEIFDDQFSVERPDGSNFTLKIRSTKLEDSAMYFCASSETDRALGAQHFGDGTRLSIL.

The chain employs TRBV5-5 and TRBJ1-6; weak D call: TRBD1 (5 bases). From germline, CDR1 is SGHKS and CDR2 YYEKEE (reference sequence). The CDR3 contains 15 residues. The V end lost 7 bases, the J end lost 8 bases, and 19 bases lay between the germline ends. The CDR3 loop is CASGGAAVPDSPLHF. For the CDR3, the DNA is TGTGCCAGCGGCGGGGCGGCAGTACCTGATTCACCCCTCCACTTT.